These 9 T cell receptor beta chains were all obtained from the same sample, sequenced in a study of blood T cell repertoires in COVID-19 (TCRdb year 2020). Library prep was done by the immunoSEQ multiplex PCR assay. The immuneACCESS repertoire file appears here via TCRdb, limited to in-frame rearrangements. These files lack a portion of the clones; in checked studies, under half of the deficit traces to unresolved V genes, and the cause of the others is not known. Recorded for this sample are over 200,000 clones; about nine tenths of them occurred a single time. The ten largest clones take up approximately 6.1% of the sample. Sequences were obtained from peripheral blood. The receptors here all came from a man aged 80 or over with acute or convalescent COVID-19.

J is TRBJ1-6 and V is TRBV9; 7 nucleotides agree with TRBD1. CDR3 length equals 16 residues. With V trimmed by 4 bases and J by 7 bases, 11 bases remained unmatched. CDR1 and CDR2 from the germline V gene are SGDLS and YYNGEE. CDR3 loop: CASSPDPGTENSPLHF. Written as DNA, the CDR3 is TGTGCCAGCAGCCCAGACCCCGGGACAGAGAATTCACCCCTCCACTTT.

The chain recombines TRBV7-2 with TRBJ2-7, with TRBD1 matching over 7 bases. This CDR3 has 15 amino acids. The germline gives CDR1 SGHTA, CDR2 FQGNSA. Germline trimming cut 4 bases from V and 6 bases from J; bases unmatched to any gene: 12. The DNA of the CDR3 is TGTGCCAGCAGCTCCTCAGGGGGATTTTACGTCGAGCAGTACGTC. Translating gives CASSSSGGFYVEQYV.

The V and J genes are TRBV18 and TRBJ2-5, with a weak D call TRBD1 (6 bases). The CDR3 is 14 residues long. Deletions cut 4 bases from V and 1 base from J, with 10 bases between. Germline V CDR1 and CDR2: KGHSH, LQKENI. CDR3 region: CASSRQTGQETQYF. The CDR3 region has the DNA TGTGCCAGCTCACGACAGACAGGCCAAGAGACCCAGTACTTC.

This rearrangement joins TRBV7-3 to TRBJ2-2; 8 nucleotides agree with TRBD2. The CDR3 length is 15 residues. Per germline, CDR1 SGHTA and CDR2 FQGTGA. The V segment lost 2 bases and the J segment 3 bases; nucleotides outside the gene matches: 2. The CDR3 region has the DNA TGTGCCAGCAGCTTACTCGGGAGGGACACCGGGGAGCTGTTTTTT. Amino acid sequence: CASSLLGRDTGELFF.

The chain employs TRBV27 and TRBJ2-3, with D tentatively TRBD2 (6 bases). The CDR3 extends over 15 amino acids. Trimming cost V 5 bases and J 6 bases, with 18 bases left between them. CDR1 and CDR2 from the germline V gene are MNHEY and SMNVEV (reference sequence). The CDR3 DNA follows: TGTGCCAGCAGTATGTCCGGGACTCCAGGGGATACGCAGTATTTT. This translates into CASSMSGTPGDTQYF.

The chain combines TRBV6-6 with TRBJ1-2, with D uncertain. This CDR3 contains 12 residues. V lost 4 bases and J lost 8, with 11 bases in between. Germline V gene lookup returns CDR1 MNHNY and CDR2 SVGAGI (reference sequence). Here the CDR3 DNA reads TGTGCCAGCAGTTCAACGGTCTTGGGCTACACCTTC. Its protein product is CASSSTVLGYTF.

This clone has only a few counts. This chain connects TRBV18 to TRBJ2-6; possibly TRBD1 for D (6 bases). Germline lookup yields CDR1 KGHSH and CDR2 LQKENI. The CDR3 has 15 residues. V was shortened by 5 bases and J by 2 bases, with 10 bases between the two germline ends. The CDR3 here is CASSEQGAGANVLTF. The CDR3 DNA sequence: TGTGCCAGCTCAGAACAGGGAGCTGGGGCCAACGTCCTGACTTTC. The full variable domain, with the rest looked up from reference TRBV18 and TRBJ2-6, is NAGVMQNPRHLVRRRGQEARLRCSPMKGHSHVYWYRQLPEEGLKFMVYLQKENIIDESGMPKERFSAEFPKEGPSILRIQQVVRGDSAAYFCASSEQGAGANVLTFGAGSRLTVL.

The chain's CDR3 is CASPIWTAPSNGQYV. The CDR3 DNA is TGTGCCAGCCCTATTTGGACAGCCCCCTCCAACGGGCAGTACGTC. The chain combines TRBV21-1 with TRBJ2-7; TRBD1 is taken as the D call from the table, unchecked against the DNA. TRBV21-1 is labeled a pseudogene. The CDR3 consists of 15 residues.

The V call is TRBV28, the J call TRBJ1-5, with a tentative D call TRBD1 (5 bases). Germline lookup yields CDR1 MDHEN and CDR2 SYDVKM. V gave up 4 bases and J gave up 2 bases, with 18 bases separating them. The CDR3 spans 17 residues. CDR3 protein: CASSSGLWRMGNQPQHF. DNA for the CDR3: TGTGCCAGCAGTTCGGGACTTTGGCGAATGGGCAATCAGCCCCAGCATTTT.